The 26 T cell receptor beta chains reported below all come from one sample, sequenced in a study of CD8 T cells in Susac syndrome (dated by TCRdb to about 2019). Library creation used the immunoSEQ multiplex PCR assay. RNA was extracted using the RNeasy kit, and about 0.45 to 1 microgram was reverse transcribed with random hexamers. In TCRdb, the public reads were trimmed at Q25 with fastp and aligned with MiXCR, with productive beta chains retained. Each CDR3 protein appears once, grouped with its most common genes and DNA. Counted in this sample were over 300,000 distinct CDR3 sequences; about 92% of them appeared once. Roughly 0.059% of the sample lies in the top ten. The sequencing input was CD4+ T cells from PBMCs. The receptors shown here come from a human donor with multiple sclerosis.

V usage is TRBV7-2 and J usage is TRBJ2-5, with TRBD1 identical over 8 bases. CDR3 length equals 14 residues. Germline values: CDR1 SGHTA, CDR2 FQGNSA. The V gene end was trimmed by 5 bases and the J gene end by 6 bases; junction bases not matched to a gene: 8. CDR3 DNA: TGTGCCAGCAGCCCTGGACAGGGTAGGAAGACCCAGTACTTC. Its translation: CASSPGQGRKTQYF.

The chain uses TRBV30 and TRBJ1-3; D not resolved. V gave up 0 bases and J gave up 1 base, with 13 bases separating them. The germline gives CDR1 GTSNPN, CDR2 SVGIG (reference sequence). The CDR3 consists of 16 residues. CDR3 residues: CAWSVVGSWSGNTIYF. CDR3 in DNA: TGTGCCTGGAGTGTAGTGGGAAGTTGGTCTGGAAACACCATATATTTT.

The V gene is TRBV5-1, the J gene TRBJ2-7; D not resolved. CDR3 length: 15 residues. Germline CDR1 reads SGHRS; CDR2 reads YFSETQ. V gave up 0 bases and J gave up 1 base, with 11 bases separating them. Here the CDR3 reads CASSLEGAPSYEQYF. The CDR3 DNA sequence: TGCGCCAGCAGCTTGGAGGGCGCTCCTTCCTACGAGCAGTACTTC.

This chain uses TRBV6-2 or TRBV6-3 with TRBJ1-1; D not resolved. Germline CDR1 and CDR2: MNHEY and SVGEGT. CDR3 length: 12 amino acids. V was cut by 5 bases and J by 9 bases, with 13 bases left in between. This CDR3 reads CASSTRGLKAFF. The CDR3 DNA reads as TGTGCCAGCAGTACCAGAGGACTTAAAGCTTTCTTT.

The chain couples TRBV19 to TRBJ1-2; perhaps TRBD1 as D (6 bases). CDR3 length: 14 amino acids. CDR1 is LNHDA and CDR2 is SQIVND in the germline V gene (reference sequence). V was shortened by 1 base and J by 3 bases, with 9 bases between the two germline ends. The chain's CDR3 is CASSIGRTDYGYTF. The CDR3 DNA is TGTGCCAGTAGTATAGGACGGACAGACTATGGCTACACCTTC.

The genes are TRBV6-6 and TRBJ1-6; D unresolved. With 0 bases removed from V and 9 bases from J, the gap between germline ends came to 12 bases. The length of the CDR3 is 15 residues. Germline assignment: CDR1 MNHNY and CDR2 SVGAGI (reference sequence). CDR3 nucleotide sequence: TGTGCCAGCAGTTACTCCGGTTCCTGGGGTTCACCCCTCCACTTT. Translation: CASSYSGSWGSPLHF.

The chain is built from TRBV4-1 and TRBJ1-1; D perhaps matches TRBD1 (5 bases). The V end lost 4 bases, the J end lost 5 bases, and 14 bases lay between the germline ends. The CDR3 contains 14 residues. CDR1 is MGHRA, CDR2 YSYEKL, per germline. The CDR3 region is CASSRGGGRTEAFF. CDR3 sequence (DNA): TGCGCCAGCAGCCGCGGGGGGGGACGGACTGAAGCTTTCTTT.

V and J are TRBV10-3 and TRBJ2-1; TRBD1 is a possible D gene (8 bases). CDR1 is ENHRY and CDR2 is SYGVKD in the germline V gene. This CDR3 is 13 amino acids long. Trimming stripped 6 bases from V and 8 bases from J, with 14 bases between. The CDR3 nucleotides are TGTGCCATCAGGTGGACAGGGAGGGATGAGCAGTTCTTC. The encoded protein is CAIRWTGRDEQFF.

V usage is TRBV7-9 and J usage is TRBJ1-4, with D uncertain. The CDR3 length is 14 residues. Per the germline V gene, CDR1 is SEHNR and CDR2 is FQNEAQ (reference sequence). Trimming cost V 1 base and J 7 bases, with 10 bases left between them. This CDR3 reads CASSLGDTSEKLFF. In DNA form, the CDR3 reads TGTGCCAGCAGCTTAGGGGATACGAGTGAAAAACTGTTTTTT. Combining the CDR3 with reference TRBV7-9 and TRBJ1-4 gives the whole variable domain DTGVSQNPRHKITKRGQNVTFRCDPISEHNRLYWYRQTLGQGPEFLTYFQNEAQLEKSRLLSDRFSAERPKGSFSTLEIQRTEQGDSAMYLCASSLGDTSEKLFFGSGTQLSVL.

Here the CDR3 DNA reads TGTGCCACCACGGACAGGGGAGGGACAGATACGCAGTATTTT. Translation: CATTDRGGTDTQYF. The genes are TRBV19 and TRBJ2-3, with 9 bases identical to TRBD1. V trimming: 10 bases; J trimming: 3 bases; junction bases outside the gene matches: 8. Germline V lookup: CDR1 LNHDA, CDR2 SQIVND (reference sequence). The CDR3 has 14 amino acids.

This clonotype was detected a few times. The V call is TRBV7-2, the J call TRBJ1-2; TRBD1 is a possible D gene (5 bases). Trimming took 1 base from V and 4 from J, leaving 7 bases between them. Germline V gives CDR1 SGHTA, CDR2 FQGNSA. This CDR3 spans 13 amino acids. The CDR3 DNA sequence: TGTGCCAGCAGCTTAGGACAGAGCTATGGCTACACCTTC. Translating gives CASSLGQSYGYTF.

This chain uses TRBV19 with TRBJ2-2; D is possibly TRBD2 (5 bases). With 5 bases removed from V and 4 bases from J, the gap between germline ends came to 11 bases. CDR1 and CDR2 (germline): LNHDA, SQIVND (reference sequence). This CDR3 is built from 14 residues. CDR3 DNA sequence: TGTGCCAGTAGTTTCTCGGAGGCCACCGGGGAGCTGTTTTTT. This codes for CASSFSEATGELFF. Full variable domain (rest looked up from reference TRBV19 and TRBJ2-2): DGGITQSPKYLFRKEGQNVTLSCEQNLNHDAMYWYRQDPGQGLRLIYYSQIVNDFQKGDIAEGYSVSREKKESFPLTVTSAQKNPTAFYLCASSFSEATGELFFGEGSRLTVL.

This chain joins TRBV7-3 and TRBJ2-3; D gene ambiguous. Germline CDR1 and CDR2: SGHTA and FQGTGA. The CDR3 covers 13 residues. Trimming removed 3 bases from V and 3 bases from J, with 7 bases in between. The CDR3 nucleotides read TGTGCCAGCAGCTTGACTCAAACAGATACGCAGTATTTT. Its protein product is CASSLTQTDTQYF.

This chain joins TRBV12-3 or TRBV12-4 and TRBJ2-2; TRBD1 is a possible D gene (5 bases). Trimming cost V 4 bases and J 5 bases, with 20 bases left between them. The CDR3 covers 17 residues. Here the CDR3 reads CASSSLASGRRTGELFF. CDR3 DNA sequence: TGTGCCAGCAGTTCCCTTGCGTCAGGGCGTCGTACCGGGGAGCTGTTTTTT.

The chain carries TRBV6-2 or TRBV6-3 and TRBJ2-1, with a possible D match to TRBD2 (5 bases). CDR3 length: 16 residues. The ends were cut back, 6 bases at V and 4 bases at J, with 19 bases in the middle. Germline CDR1 and CDR2: MNHEY and SVGEGT. The CDR3 loop is CASSPSRPEGYNEQFF. The CDR3, as DNA: TGTGCCAGCAGCCCCTCCCGACCCGAGGGATACAATGAGCAGTTCTTC.

The chain is built from TRBV2 and TRBJ1-6; no clear D gene. In germline, CDR1 is SNHLY, CDR2 FYNNEI. The V end was cut by 5 bases, the J end by 8 bases, with 13 bases between. The CDR3 length is 14 residues. CDR3 in DNA: TGTGCCAGCAGTCCTCGGGTCCCCGATTCACCCCTCCACTTT. It yields the protein CASSPRVPDSPLHF.

This sequence joins TRBV5-1 and TRBJ2-2, with a possible D match to TRBD1 (6 bases). CDR1 and CDR2 (germline): SGHRS, YFSETQ. With 7 bases removed from V and 7 bases from J, the gap between germline ends came to 23 bases. The CDR3 has 16 residues. The CDR3 DNA follows: TGCGCCAGCCAAGATCTACTTACAGGGTCTGTCGGGGAGCTGTTTTTT. Translating it yields CASQDLLTGSVGELFF.

The table lists this clonotype with a count of one. The chain employs TRBV2 and TRBJ1-1; 9 bases map to TRBD1. CDR1 SNHLY and CDR2 FYNNEI come from the germline V gene. V lost 1 base, J lost 6 bases, and 18 bases stayed unmatched. CDR3 length: 19 amino acids. CDR3 nucleotide sequence: TGTGCCAGCAGTGAAGGACAACGGGGAACGACAGGGGGATACGCTGAAGCTTTCTTT. Translated, it gives CASSEGQRGTTGGYAEAFF.

This chain links TRBV5-1 with TRBJ2-5, with 9 bases identical to TRBD2. This CDR3 comprises 15 residues. After removal of 0 bases from V and 4 bases from J, the junction contained 4 bases not matched to a gene. In germline, CDR1 is SGHRS, CDR2 YFSETQ. Here the CDR3 reads CASSLVAGDGETQYF. The CDR3 DNA sequence: TGCGCCAGCAGCTTGGTAGCGGGAGATGGAGAGACCCAGTACTTC.

The genes are TRBV2 and TRBJ2-3; possibly TRBD2 for D (6 bases). Trimming stripped 5 bases from V and 1 base from J, with 13 bases between. The CDR3 contains 15 residues. Germline V gives CDR1 SNHLY, CDR2 FYNNEI. This chain's CDR3 is CASSWDSRGTDTQYF. CDR3 DNA sequence: TGTGCCAGCAGTTGGGACTCAAGGGGCACAGATACGCAGTATTTT.

The CDR3 reads CASSYARGRGHPSTDTQYF. CDR3 sequence (DNA): TGTGCCAGCAGTTACGCCCGGGGGCGGGGCCACCCAAGCACAGATACGCAGTATTTT. The rearrangement joins TRBV6-5 to TRBJ2-3; D may correspond to TRBD1 or TRBD2 (6 bases each). V lost 2 bases, J lost 0 bases, and 21 bases lay in between. Germline V CDR1 and CDR2: MNHEY, SVGAGI. The CDR3 length is 19 residues.

The V call is TRBV7-8, the J call TRBJ1-5; 7 bases align to TRBD1. This CDR3 is 16 amino acids long. Germline CDR1 is SGHVS and CDR2 is FQNEAQ. The J segment lost 1 base and the V segment lost 5 bases, leaving 8 bases of the junction unmatched. CDR3 loop: CASSRDRSRSNQPQHF. CDR3 nucleotides: TGTGCCAGCAGCCGGGACAGATCAAGAAGCAATCAGCCCCAGCATTTT.

The chain joins TRBV5-1 to TRBJ2-2; D tentatively fits TRBD1 or TRBD2 (5 bases each). Germline V lookup: CDR1 SGHRS, CDR2 YFSETQ. Trimming stripped 0 bases from V and 2 bases from J, with 14 bases between. The CDR3 has 17 amino acids. CDR3 nucleotide sequence: TGCGCCAGCAGCTTGGGCCTTCCCGGGACCAACACCGGGGAGCTGTTTTTT. Protein product: CASSLGLPGTNTGELFF.

V is TRBV19 and J is TRBJ2-5; 8 bases match TRBD1. This CDR3 region has 14 residues. Germline CDR1 LNHDA, CDR2 SQIVND (reference sequence). With V trimmed by 4 bases and J by 5 bases, 6 bases remained unmatched. CDR3 nucleotide sequence: TGTGCCAGTAGTACAAGACAGGGGTGGGAGACCCAGTACTTC. Its translation is CASSTRQGWETQYF.

V usage is TRBV5-1 and J usage is TRBJ2-7, with D unresolved. The CDR3 extends over 14 amino acids. V shed 1 base and J shed 6 bases, with 14 bases lying between them. Germline CDR1 SGHRS, CDR2 YFSETQ. Written as DNA, the CDR3 is TGCGCCAGCAGCTTGAACGGCGATCCAGGCGAGCAGTACTTC. Its protein product is CASSLNGDPGEQYF.

This chain joins TRBV12-3 or TRBV12-4 and TRBJ2-3; tentatively, D is TRBD2 (6 bases). The V gene lost 1 base and the J gene lost 0 bases, with 11 bases spanning the gap. The CDR3 loop spans 16 amino acids. CDR3 bases: TGTGCCAGCAGTTTAGTGGGGGGTACTAGCACAGATACGCAGTATTTT. Translation gives CASSLVGGTSTDTQYF.